These 28 T cell receptor beta chains share one sample of origin, sequenced in a study of T-cell memory formation after mild COVID-19. One entry per CDR3 protein, called by TCRdb with MiXCR from the 5' RACE reads. The sample shows 350,000 to 500,000 distinct CDR3 sequences, about 25% of them seen only once. Sequenced sample: PBMCs or a T cell subset sorted from them (not recorded which). Receptors originate from an adult woman who had mild COVID-19 (a few samples of this study predate the infection). Cell type and time point are not known.

The chain employs TRBV4-1 and TRBJ1-2, with a tentative D call TRBD1 (5 bases). V shed 1 base and J shed 2 bases, with 14 bases lying between them. This CDR3 is built from 16 residues. Germline lookup yields CDR1 MGHRA and CDR2 YSYEKL. CDR3 amino acids: CASSQGGGALNYGYTF. The CDR3 DNA reads as TGCGCCAGCAGCCAAGGAGGAGGGGCTTTAAACTATGGCTACACCTTC.

There are a few counts of this clonotype. The chain links TRBV7-9 to TRBJ2-1, with 12 positions matching TRBD2. CDR1 and CDR2 (germline): SEHNR, FQNEAQ (reference sequence). The CDR3 runs 18 residues. With V trimmed by 3 bases and J by 3 bases, 9 bases remained unmatched. The CDR3, as DNA: TGTGCCAGCAGCTTGCCTAGCGGGGGGGCCCGGGACTACAATGAGCAGTTCTTC. Translating gives CASSLPSGGARDYNEQFF.

The chain employs TRBV29-1 and TRBJ1-1; D is ambiguous. The V gene's germline CDR1 is SQVTM and CDR2 ANQGSEA. Trimming took off 0 bases at V and 5 bases at J, with 10 bases between the two ends. The length of the CDR3 is 13 residues. The CDR3 DNA follows: TGCAGCGTTGAAGATCGCCGGGGAACTGAAGCTTTCTTT. This sequence encodes CSVEDRRGTEAFF.

This chain uses TRBV20-1 with TRBJ2-7; D is perhaps TRBD2 (6 bases). In germline, CDR1 is DFQATT, CDR2 SNEGSKA (reference sequence). The CDR3 spans 15 residues. Trimming pared 0 bases from V and 1 base from J, leaving 13 bases between. As DNA, the CDR3 is TGCAGTGCTAGAGATCTGGGAGGTAGATCCTACGAGCAGTACTTC. Translated: CSARDLGGRSYEQYF.

The chain recombines TRBV4-1 with TRBJ1-1; D not certain. V dropped 1 base and J dropped 6 bases, with 9 bases sitting between them. Germline CDR1 MGHRA, CDR2 YSYEKL. The CDR3 totals 13 residues. CDR3 sequence reads: CASSQVGGPEAFF. Here the CDR3 DNA reads TGCGCCAGCAGCCAAGTAGGAGGTCCTGAAGCTTTCTTT.

The V and J genes are TRBV10-3 and TRBJ2-7; D is undetermined. Germline lookup yields CDR1 ENHRY and CDR2 SYGVKD. The V gene lost 7 bases and the J gene lost 4 bases, with 20 bases spanning the gap. The CDR3 totals 15 residues. CDR3 sequence: CAINDLGGVCYEQYF. CDR3 nucleotides: TGTGCCATCAATGACCTAGGCGGAGTTTGTTACGAGCAGTACTTC.

The chain combines TRBV9 with TRBJ2-2, with D tentatively TRBD2 (6 bases). V lost 6 bases, J lost 6 bases, and 12 bases lay in between. Germline V gene data show CDR1 as SGDLS and CDR2 as YYNGEE. This CDR3 spans 13 amino acids. This CDR3 reads CASTLGGPGELFF. In nucleotides, the CDR3 is TGTGCCAGCACCCTTGGAGGGCCCGGGGAGCTGTTTTTT.

This chain joins TRBV9 and TRBJ2-5; D remains unclear. V was trimmed by 0 bases and J by 2 bases, leaving 11 bases between them. Germline CDR1 and CDR2: SGDLS and YYNGEE. The CDR3 contains 15 residues. CDR3 in amino acids: CASSVAGEFQETQYF. The CDR3 DNA sequence: TGTGCCAGCAGCGTAGCTGGAGAGTTTCAAGAGACCCAGTACTTC.

This clonotype was detected only a few times. J is TRBJ1-1 and V is TRBV9; D is possibly TRBD1 (6 bases). Trimming took off 3 bases at V and 4 bases at J, with 16 bases between the two ends. The germline V gene has CDR1 SGDLS and CDR2 YYNGEE. The CDR3 consists of 15 residues. Here the CDR3 DNA reads TGTGCCAGCAGCGGAGACTCAGGGGACGGCACTGAAGCTTTCTTT. Translation: CASSGDSGDGTEAFF. Full variable domain (rest looked up from reference TRBV9 and TRBJ1-1): DSGVTQTPKHLITATGQRVTLRCSPRSGDLSVYWYQQSLDQGLQFLIQYYNGEERAKGNILERFSAQQFPDLHSELNLSSLELGDSALYFCASSGDSGDGTEAFFGQGTRLTVV.

V is TRBV4-2 and J is TRBJ2-3; no firm D call. The CDR3 runs 13 residues. From germline, CDR1 is LGHNA and CDR2 YNFKEQ. V was clipped by 4 bases and J by 5 bases, with 10 bases between them. CDR3 coding DNA: TGTGCCAGCAGCCTGCAGTTTGAAGATACGCAGTATTTT. Protein sequence: CASSLQFEDTQYF.

V and J are TRBV6-4 and TRBJ2-3; TRBD2 aligns across 8 bases. CDR3 length equals 13 residues. CDR1 and CDR2 (germline): MRHNA, SNTAGT. The V gene end was trimmed by 8 bases and the J gene end by 2 bases; junction bases not matched to a gene: 3. CDR3 nucleotides: TGTGCCAGCGGGACTAGTCTCACAGATACGCAGTATTTT. Translation gives CASGTSLTDTQYF.

V and J are TRBV7-3 and TRBJ2-6; maybe TRBD1 (5 bases). V shed 5 bases and J shed 0 bases, with 14 bases lying between them. Per the germline V gene, CDR1 is SGHTA and CDR2 is FQGTGA. The CDR3 is made up of 17 amino acids. DNA for the CDR3: TGTGCCAGCAGCCCCGATGGGGCCCGCTCTGGGGCCAACGTCCTGACTTTC. The encoded protein is CASSPDGARSGANVLTF.

This chain joins TRBV29-1 and TRBJ2-3; TRBD2 agrees at 8 bases. The J segment lost 4 bases and the V segment lost 7 bases, leaving 10 bases of the junction unmatched. This CDR3 is 14 amino acids long. Germline V gives CDR1 SQVTM, CDR2 ANQGSEA. The CDR3 protein is CSADGGAVADTQYF. In DNA form, the CDR3 reads TGCAGCGCGGACGGGGGGGCGGTCGCAGATACGCAGTATTTT.

The chain is built from TRBV2 and TRBJ1-1; 7 bases fit TRBD1. Germline V CDR1 and CDR2: SNHLY, FYNNEI. The V gene end was trimmed by 5 bases and the J gene end by 0 bases; junction bases not matched to a gene: 18. The length of the CDR3 is 19 residues. Written as DNA, the CDR3 is TGTGCCAGCAGTACTCCCCAAGGGGACTGGGGGACAGTGAACACTGAAGCTTTCTTT. Its protein product is CASSTPQGDWGTVNTEAFF.

V usage is TRBV3-1 and J usage is TRBJ2-3; D is undetermined. The CDR3 is 15 residues long. Trimming stripped 0 bases from V and 3 bases from J, with 10 bases between. The germline gives CDR1 LGHDT, CDR2 YNNKEL (reference sequence). The CDR3 DNA is TGTGCCAGCAGCCAAGACACCCTAGGGACAGATACGCAGTATTTT. It specifies CASSQDTLGTDTQYF.

The sample holds a few counts of this clonotype. V is TRBV29-1 and J is TRBJ2-5; 9 bases match TRBD2. Trimming took 6 bases from V and 0 from J; bases not matched to a gene: 8. The CDR3 is made up of 15 amino acids. Looked up from germline, CDR1 is SQVTM and CDR2 is ANQGSEA. The CDR3 loop reads CSVRTSGRYQETQYF. The CDR3 DNA is TGCAGCGTCCGAACTAGCGGGCGGTACCAAGAGACCCAGTACTTC.

The V call is TRBV9, the J call TRBJ2-2; 10 bases are a match to TRBD1. The length of the CDR3 is 21 residues. The germline V gene encodes CDR1 SGDLS and CDR2 YYNGEE. Trimming removed 0 bases from V and 1 base from J; junction bases left unmatched: 15. CDR3 DNA: TGTGCCAGCAGCGTAGGCACCGACAGGGGGCTAGTTCAGTTGAACACCGGGGAGCTGTTTTTT. Its translation is CASSVGTDRGLVQLNTGELFF. The full variable domain, with the rest looked up from reference TRBV9 and TRBJ2-2, is DSGVTQTPKHLITATGQRVTLRCSPRSGDLSVYWYQQSLDQGLQFLIQYYNGEERAKGNILERFSAQQFPDLHSELNLSSLELGDSALYFCASSVGTDRGLVQLNTGELFFGEGSRLTVL.

This chain links TRBV12-3 or TRBV12-4 with TRBJ2-3; 9 positions match TRBD1. The V gene end was trimmed by 5 bases and the J gene end by 4 bases; junction bases not matched to a gene: 10. This CDR3 has 16 amino acids. The CDR3 spells CASSPARTGAADTQYF. The CDR3 DNA sequence: TGTGCCAGCAGTCCAGCGAGGACAGGGGCGGCAGATACGCAGTATTTT.

DNA of the CDR3: TGCGCCAGCAGCTTGGAAGGGTTCTACAATGAGCAGTTCTTC. Amino acid sequence: CASSLEGFYNEQFF. The V and J genes are TRBV5-1 and TRBJ2-1; no reliable D call. With 0 bases removed from V and 3 bases from J, the gap between germline ends came to 7 bases. Germline assignment: CDR1 SGHRS and CDR2 YFSETQ. The CDR3 length is 14 residues.

This clonotype has a handful of counts. For the CDR3, the DNA is TGCAGTGCCGTAGACAGGGTCTATGGCTACACCTTC. Translation: CSAVDRVYGYTF. The V and J genes are TRBV20-1 and TRBJ1-2, with TRBD1 matching over 7 bases. This CDR3 has 12 amino acids. CDR1 is DFQATT, CDR2 SNEGSKA, per germline (reference sequence). Germline trimming cut 6 bases from V and 4 bases from J; bases unmatched to any gene: 5.

This rearrangement joins TRBV30 to TRBJ1-2; D is uncertain. CDR3 size: 11 residues. With 3 bases removed from V and 8 bases from J, the gap between germline ends came to 10 bases. Germline V gives CDR1 GTSNPN, CDR2 SVGIG (reference sequence). The CDR3 DNA sequence: TGTGCCTGGAGCCGAGACAACGGCTACACCTTC. Protein sequence: CAWSRDNGYTF.

This chain links TRBV19 with TRBJ2-2; D is undetermined. V lost 6 bases and J 3 bases, leaving 8 bases between the germline ends. This CDR3 has 13 residues. Germline CDR1 reads LNHDA; CDR2 reads SQIVND (reference sequence). The CDR3 loop is CASSQLDTGELFF. For the CDR3, the DNA is TGTGCCAGTAGCCAACTGGACACCGGGGAGCTGTTTTTT.

The CDR3: CASTDLSRAYEQYF. DNA for the CDR3: TGTGCCAGCACGGATCTGAGCCGCGCCTACGAGCAGTACTTC. This sequence joins TRBV3-1 and TRBJ2-7; D call uncertain. CDR3 length equals 14 residues. V was shortened by 7 bases and J by 2 bases, with 15 bases between the two germline ends. CDR1 and CDR2 from the germline V gene are LGHDT and YNNKEL (reference sequence).

The rearrangement uses TRBV6-6 and TRBJ1-1; 11 bases line up with TRBD1. There are 16 residues in the CDR3. The trim removed 3 bases at V and 2 bases at J, leaving 5 bases unmatched. Germline CDR1 is MNHNY and CDR2 is SVGAGI (reference sequence). In nucleotides, the CDR3 is TGTGCCAGCAGTTATCCGGGACAGGGGGTCAACACTGAAGCTTTCTTT. Its protein product is CASSYPGQGVNTEAFF.

The chain carries TRBV12-3 or TRBV12-4 and TRBJ2-5; D unresolved. The CDR3 loop spans 13 amino acids. Trimming shortened V by 6 bases and J by 5 bases, and 13 bases separated the two germline ends. The CDR3 nucleotides are TGTGCCAGCAGACCCGGTCGGTTGGAGACCCAGTACTTC. It translates to CASRPGRLETQYF.

This CDR3 reads CASSAGDRGPHYEQYF. As DNA, the CDR3 is TGTGCCAGCAGCGCAGGGGACAGGGGGCCACATTACGAGCAGTACTTC. This chain links TRBV5-6 with TRBJ2-7, with TRBD1 matching 12 bases. The CDR3 is 16 amino acids. Germline trimming cut 4 bases from V and 4 bases from J; bases unmatched to any gene: 9. The germline CDR1 and CDR2 sequences are SGHDT and YYEEEE. The variable domain in full, completed from reference TRBV5-6 and TRBJ2-7, reads DAGVTQSPTHLIKTRGQQVTLRCSPKSGHDTVSWYQQALGQGPQFIFQYYEEEERQRGNFPDRFSGHQFPNYSSELNVNALLLGDSALYLCASSAGDRGPHYEQYFGPGTRLTVT.

This clonotype was seen many times. This sequence joins TRBV2 and TRBJ2-3; 8 bases agree with TRBD2. After removal of 8 bases from V and 3 bases from J, the junction contained 4 bases not matched to a gene. This CDR3 spans 13 amino acids. Germline CDR1 SNHLY, CDR2 FYNNEI. For the CDR3, the DNA is TGTGCCAGCCAGGGGACTAGTACAGATACGCAGTATTTT. It codes for CASQGTSTDTQYF.

The sample holds a few counts of this clonotype. J is TRBJ2-6 and V is TRBV7-8; 12 nucleotides line up with TRBD1. The CDR3 has 21 amino acids. Germline V gives CDR1 SGHVS, CDR2 FQNEAQ. Unmatched junction bases numbered 17, after V lost 4 bases and J lost 4 bases. CDR3 amino acids: CASSSTRGNRDRGRGANVLTF. DNA of the CDR3: TGTGCCAGCAGCTCTACGCGTGGTAACCGGGACAGGGGGCGCGGGGCCAACGTCCTGACTTTC.